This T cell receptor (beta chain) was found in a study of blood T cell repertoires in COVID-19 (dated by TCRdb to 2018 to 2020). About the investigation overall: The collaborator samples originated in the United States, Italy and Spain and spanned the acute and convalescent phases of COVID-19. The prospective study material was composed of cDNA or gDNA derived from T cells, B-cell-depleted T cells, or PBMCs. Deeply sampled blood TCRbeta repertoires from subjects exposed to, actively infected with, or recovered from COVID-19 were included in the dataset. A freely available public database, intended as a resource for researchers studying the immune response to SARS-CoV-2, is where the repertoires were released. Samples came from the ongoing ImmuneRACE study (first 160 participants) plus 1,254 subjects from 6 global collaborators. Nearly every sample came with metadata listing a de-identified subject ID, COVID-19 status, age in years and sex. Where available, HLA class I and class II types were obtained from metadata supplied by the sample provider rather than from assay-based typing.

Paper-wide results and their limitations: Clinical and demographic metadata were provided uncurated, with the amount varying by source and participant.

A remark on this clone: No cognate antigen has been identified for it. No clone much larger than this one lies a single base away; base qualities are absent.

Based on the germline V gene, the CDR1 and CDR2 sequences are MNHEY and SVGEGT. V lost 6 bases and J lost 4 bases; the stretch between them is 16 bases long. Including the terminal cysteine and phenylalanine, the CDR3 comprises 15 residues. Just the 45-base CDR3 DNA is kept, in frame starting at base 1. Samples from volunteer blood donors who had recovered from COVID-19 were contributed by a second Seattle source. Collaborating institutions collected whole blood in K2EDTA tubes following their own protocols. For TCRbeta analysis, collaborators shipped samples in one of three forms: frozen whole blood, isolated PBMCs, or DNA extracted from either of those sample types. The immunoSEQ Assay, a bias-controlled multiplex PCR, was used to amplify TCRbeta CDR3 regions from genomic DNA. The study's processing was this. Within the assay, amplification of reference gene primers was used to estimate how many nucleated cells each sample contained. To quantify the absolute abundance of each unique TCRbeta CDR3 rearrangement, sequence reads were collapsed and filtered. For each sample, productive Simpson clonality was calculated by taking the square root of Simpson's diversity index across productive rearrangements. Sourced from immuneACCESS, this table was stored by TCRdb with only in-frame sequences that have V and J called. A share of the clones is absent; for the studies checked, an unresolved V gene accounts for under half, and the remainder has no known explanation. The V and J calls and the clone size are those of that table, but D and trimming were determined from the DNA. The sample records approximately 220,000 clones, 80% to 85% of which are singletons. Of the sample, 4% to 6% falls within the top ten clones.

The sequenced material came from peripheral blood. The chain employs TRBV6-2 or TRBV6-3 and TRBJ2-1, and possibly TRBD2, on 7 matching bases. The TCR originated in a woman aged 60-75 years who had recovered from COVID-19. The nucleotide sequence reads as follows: TGTGCCAGCAGCCTGGGGGGGCCAAGGTACAATGAGCAGTTCTTC. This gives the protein CASSLGGPRYNEQFF.